The rows below give T cell receptor beta chains drawn from one sample of a study of T-cell reconstitution after alpha-beta-depleted transplantation in children. TCRdb redid the calling of the PCR reads with MiXCR, one entry per CDR3 protein. The sample has approximately 520,000 distinct CDR3 sequences, around 10% seen once. Sequenced material: PBMCs, mostly from graft donor cells, taken 180 days after TCRalphabeta/CD19-depleted stem cell transplant. These receptor sequences come from a female patient aged 2-9 years who had a stem cell transplant for aplastic anemia, so the T cells may come from the graft donor. Each CDR3 is given with its conserved first and last residue. D genes are given only for firm matches. Size is omitted from some rows. Given values are once, few, many or a class for expanded clones.

CDR3 protein,CDR3 DNA,V gene,J gene,clone size,D gene,CDR3 length
CASSFLGNEQFF,TGTGCCAGCAGTTTCCTGGGGAATGAGCAGTTCTTC,TRBV12-3/TRBV12-4,TRBJ2-1,few,.,12
CASSKQGPVVTGELFF,TGTGCCAGCAGCAAACAGGGTCCGGTGGTAACCGGGGAGCTGTTTTTT,TRBV12-3/TRBV12-4,TRBJ2-2,few,.,16
CASRKGLLREQFF,TGTGCCAGCAGAAAAGGACTGTTGAGGGAGCAGTTCTTC,TRBV28,TRBJ2-1,many,.,13
CASSQGVTNNYGYTF,TGCGCCAGCAGCCAAGGGGTAACGAATAACTATGGCTACACCTTC,TRBV4-3,TRBJ1-2,.,.,15
CASRAIRLAGANEQFF,TGTGCCAGCAGAGCTATTCGACTAGCGGGAGCCAATGAGCAGTTCTTC,TRBV6-1,TRBJ2-1,.,TRBD2,16
CSAPPQDRGLYEQYF,TGCAGTGCTCCCCCACAGGACAGGGGGCTTTACGAGCAGTACTTC,TRBV20-1,TRBJ2-7,.,TRBD1,15
CASSQETEDYGYTF,TGCGCCAGCAGCCAAGAAACCGAGGACTATGGCTACACCTTC,TRBV4-1,TRBJ1-2,.,.,14
CASSRVRGPGTTGNTIYF,TGTGCCAGCAGTCGAGTGCGGGGACCCGGGACGACTGGAAACACCATATATTTT,TRBV6-2/TRBV6-3,TRBJ1-3,.,.,18
CATSTQTASIPRGYTF,TGTGCCACCAGCACCCAAACTGCCTCTATTCCCCGGGGCTACACCTTC,TRBV15,TRBJ1-2,few,.,16
CASSLTGKEPYEQYF,TGTGCCAGCAGCTTGACAGGGAAAGAACCCTACGAGCAGTACTTC,TRBV5-6,TRBJ2-7,.,.,15
CASNQAGLYGYTF,TGTGCCAGCAACCAGGCAGGGCTCTATGGCTACACCTTC,TRBV28,TRBJ1-2,.,.,13
CSVEGTGGYGEAFF,TGCAGCGTTGAAGGGACAGGGGGGTATGGTGAAGCTTTCTTT,TRBV29-1,TRBJ1-1,.,TRBD1,14
CASSLTPQGARGYGYTF,TGTGCCAGCAGTTTAACGCCTCAGGGGGCGCGGGGCTATGGCTACACCTTC,TRBV27,TRBJ1-2,.,TRBD1,17
CASSLRRTSGFDNEQFF,TGTGCCAGCAGCCTTCGCCGTACTAGCGGGTTTGACAATGAGCAGTTCTTC,TRBV7-2,TRBJ2-1,.,TRBD2,17
CSVAHRKGVTEAFF,TGCAGCGTAGCCCACAGAAAAGGTGTCACTGAAGCTTTCTTT,TRBV29-1,TRBJ1-1,.,.,14
CASSLEAREGPGDTQYF,TGCGCCAGCAGCTTGGAAGCGCGGGAGGGCCCGGGAGATACGCAGTATTTT,TRBV5-1,TRBJ2-3,.,TRBD2,17
CASSLRWSSQETQYF,TGTGCCAGCAGCTTACGGTGGAGCTCCCAAGAGACCCAGTACTTC,TRBV7-9,TRBJ2-5,.,.,15
CATRRGLNNEQFF,TGTGCCACCAGGCGGGGATTAAACAATGAGCAGTTCTTC,TRBV10-3,TRBJ2-1,many,.,13
CASSFVGRGNTGELFF,TGTGCCAGCAGCTTTGTCGGGAGGGGGAACACCGGGGAGCTGTTTTTT,TRBV11-2,TRBJ2-2,.,TRBD2,16
CSVEDLTRTRGGFSYEQYF,TGCAGCGTTGAAGATTTGACGAGGACGCGCGGGGGGTTCTCCTACGAGCAGTACTTC,TRBV29-1,TRBJ2-7,few,TRBD2,19
CASSSGTETYNEQFF,TGTGCCAGCAGCAGCGGGACAGAGACCTACAATGAGCAGTTCTTC,TRBV7-9,TRBJ2-1,few,.,15
CASSHHSPTEAFF,TGTGCCAGCAGCCACCACAGCCCCACTGAAGCTTTCTTT,TRBV14,TRBJ1-1,many,.,13
CSVGRSGNEQFF,TGCAGCGTTGGCAGGTCCGGGAATGAGCAGTTCTTC,TRBV29-1,TRBJ2-1,many,.,12
CASSLDGRANEQFF,TGTGCCAGCAGTTTAGACGGGAGGGCCAATGAGCAGTTCTTC,TRBV12-3/TRBV12-4,TRBJ2-1,many,TRBD2,14
CAWSAWDSSYEQYF,TGTGCCTGGAGTGCCTGGGACAGCTCCTACGAGCAGTACTTC,TRBV30,TRBJ2-7,few,TRBD1,14
CASSYSPKGADTQYF,TGTGCCAGCAGTTACTCGCCGAAGGGGGCAGATACGCAGTATTTT,TRBV6-5,TRBJ2-3,.,.,15
CASSQDRVGVATEAFF,TGCGCCAGCAGCCAAGATCGGGTGGGAGTGGCCACTGAAGCTTTCTTT,TRBV4-1,TRBJ1-1,few,.,16
CASSLAGVRRETQYF,TGTGCCAGCAGTCTAGCGGGAGTCAGAAGAGAGACCCAGTACTTC,TRBV3-1,TRBJ2-5,few,TRBD2,15